This T cell receptor (beta chain) was recorded in a study of blood T cell repertoires in COVID-19. Per the authors' pipeline: The authors estimated nucleated cell counts from reference gene primer amplification. Produced via immunoSEQ multiplex PCR; TCRdb's table is partial and in-frame only. V and J calls and clone size are those listed in that table; D and trimming were worked out from the DNA. The profile shows 50,000 to 70,000 clones, roughly 86% of them singletons. Per germline, CDR1 SGDLS and CDR2 YYNGEE. The CDR3 runs to 13 residues. J was trimmed by 6 bases and V by 3 bases; bases with no gene match: 2.

The sequence derives from a man aged 55-75 years with active or convalescent COVID-19. The chain links TRBV9 to TRBJ2-3, with 9 positions matching TRBD1. The sequenced sample consisted of peripheral blood. This CDR3 reads CASSAGQGDTQYF. CDR3 sequence (DNA): TGTGCCAGCAGCGCCGGACAGGGGGATACGCAGTATTTT. Supplemented by reference TRBV9 and TRBJ2-3, the full variable domain reads DSGVTQTPKHLITATGQRVTLRCSPRSGDLSVYWYQQSLDQGLQFLIQYYNGEERAKGNILERFSAQQFPDLHSELNLSSLELGDSALYFCASSAGQGDTQYFGPGTRLTVL.